This entry concerns a single TCR beta chain. Authors' methods: Scientists estimated how many nucleated cells there were by amplifying reference gene primers. Some clones are missing from TCRdb's copy, which holds only in-frame ones; the method was immunoSEQ multiplex PCR. The V and J calls and clone size are taken from that table; D and trimming were inferred from the DNA. Seen here are roughly 52,000 clones, around 80% observed once, and the top ten hold approximately 5.2%. The data originate from a study of blood T cell repertoires in COVID-19. Across the study: The origin of the acute and convalescent COVID-19 samples was the United States, Italy and Spain. PBMCs, B-cell-depleted T cells, or T cells were the source of the cDNA or gDNA that made up the material.

The receptor's source is a human donor in a cohort sampled during active COVID-19. Material for sequencing was peripheral blood.

The CDR3 DNA is TGTGCCAGCAGCCAAGAGGGCGGGTTAGGCCCCTACACCTTC. Residues: CASSQEGGLGPYTF. The chain couples TRBV3-1 (or the pseudogene TRBV3-2) to TRBJ1-2; unclear D gene. The CDR3 has 14 amino acids. Germline V gene data show CDR1 as LGHDT and CDR2 as YNNKEL (reference sequence). The ends were cut back, 0 bases at V and 10 bases at J, with 15 bases in the middle.